The sequence of this TCR beta chain was determined in a study of type 1 and type 2 diabetes patients. Study context: Sequencing for the whole study yielded roughly 19 million paired-end reads.

Other autoimmune diseases and infections within the past four weeks excluded donors. Germline CDR1 MRHNA, CDR2 SNTAGT. This CDR3 has 16 amino acids. V was shortened by 3 bases and J by 0 bases, with 13 bases between the two germline ends. Genomic DNA was the PCR template. The TCR beta CDR3 region was amplified using 30 forward and 13 reverse primers. TCRdb analysed the multiplex PCR reads with MiXCR anew, one entry per CDR3 protein. The sample holds 250,000 or so distinct CDR3 sequences, around 47% seen once. The sample was peripheral blood mononuclear cells (PBMCs). The sequence was obtained from a man aged 18 to 29 with type 2 diabetes. This chain joins TRBV6-4 and TRBJ2-3; D is perhaps TRBD1 (5 bases). The CDR3 nucleotides read TGTGCCAGCAGTGAAACGGCAGGGTCGAGCACAGATACGCAGTATTTT. Its protein is CASSETAGSSTDTQYF.